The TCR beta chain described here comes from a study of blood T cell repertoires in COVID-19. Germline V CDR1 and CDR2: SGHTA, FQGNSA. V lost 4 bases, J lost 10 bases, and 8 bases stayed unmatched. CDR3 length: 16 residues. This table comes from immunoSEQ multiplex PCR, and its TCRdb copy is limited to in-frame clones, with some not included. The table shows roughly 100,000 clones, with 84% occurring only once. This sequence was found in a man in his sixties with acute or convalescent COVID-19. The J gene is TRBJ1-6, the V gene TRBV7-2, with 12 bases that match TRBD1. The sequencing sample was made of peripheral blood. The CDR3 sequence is CASSSRGTGGYSPLHF. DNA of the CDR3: TGTGCCAGCAGCTCCCGGGGGACAGGGGGCTACTCACCCCTCCACTTT.